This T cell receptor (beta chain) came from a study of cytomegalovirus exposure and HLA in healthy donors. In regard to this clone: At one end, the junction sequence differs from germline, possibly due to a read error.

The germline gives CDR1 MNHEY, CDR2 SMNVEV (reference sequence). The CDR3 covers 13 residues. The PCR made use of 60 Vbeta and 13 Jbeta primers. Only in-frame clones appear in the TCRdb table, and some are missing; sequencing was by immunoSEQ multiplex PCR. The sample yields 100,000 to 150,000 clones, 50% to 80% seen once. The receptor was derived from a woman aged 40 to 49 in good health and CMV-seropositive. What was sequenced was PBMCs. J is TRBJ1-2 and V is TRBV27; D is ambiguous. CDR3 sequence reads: CASSKRANYGYPF. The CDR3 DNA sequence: TGTGCCAGCAGCAAGAGAGCTAACTATGGCTACCCCTTC.